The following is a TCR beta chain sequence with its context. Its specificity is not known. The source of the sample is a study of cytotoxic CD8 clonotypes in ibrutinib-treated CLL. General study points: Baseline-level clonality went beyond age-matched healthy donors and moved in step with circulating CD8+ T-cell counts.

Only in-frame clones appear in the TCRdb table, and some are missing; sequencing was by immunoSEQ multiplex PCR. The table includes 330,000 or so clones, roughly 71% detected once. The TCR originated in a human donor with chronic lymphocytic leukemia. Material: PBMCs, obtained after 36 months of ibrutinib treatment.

This CDR3 is CASSTITGAITEAFF. The CDR3 DNA reads as TGTGCCAGCAGCACGATCACGGGGGCTATAACTGAAGCTTTCTTT. The chain combines TRBV7-9 with TRBJ1-1; D possibly corresponds to TRBD1 (6 bases). This CDR3 contains 15 residues. Between the trimmed V and J ends, which lost 5 bases and 5 bases, there was a span of 18 bases. CDR1 is SEHNR, CDR2 FQNEAQ, per germline (reference sequence).